This T cell receptor (beta chain) stems from a study of T cells in Graves' hyperthyroidism and ophthalmopathy. With 5 bases removed from V and 1 base from J, the gap between germline ends came to 8 bases. CDR3 size: 13 residues. Germline values: CDR1 MNHEY, CDR2 SVGAGI. The TCR beta CDR3 regions underwent amplification using RNA transcripts as the source. The TCR CDR3 first-round RT-PCR relied on the HTBI primer set. TCRdb itself ran the multiplex PCR reads through MiXCR, one entry per CDR3 protein. The sample consists of 700,000 to 950,000 distinct CDR3 sequences, 35% of them appearing once. This clonotype was seen more than once but under ten times. A patient was excluded if there was uncontrolled infection, other autoimmune disease, pregnancy or lactation. Fresh peripheral blood, 9.5 to 10 ml of it, supplied the PBMCs.

Sequencing used blood. This chain connects TRBV6-5 to TRBJ1-1; possible D gene TRBD1, 5 bases. The TCR originated in a middle-aged woman with Graves' hyperthyroidism. CDR3 bases: TGTGCCAGCAGTGAGGGGAAGAACACTGAAGCTTTCTTT. It encodes CASSEGKNTEAFF.